This is a list of T cell receptor beta chains from one sample in a study of cytomegalovirus exposure and HLA in healthy donors. TCRdb's table, derived via immunoSEQ multiplex PCR, lists solely in-frame clones and lacks some. The repertoire includes more than 110,000 clones, about two thirds of them detected once, and under 2.5% sits in the top ten. The sample consisted of PBMCs. These receptors all come from an older woman in good health and CMV-seropositive. CDR3s leave out the opening cysteine and the closing phenylalanine or tryptophan. Fields, in order: J gene, V gene, CDR3 protein.

TRBJ1-2 | TRBV5-1 | ASSLDLGGSRGYT
TRBJ2-2 | TRBV7-3 | ASSQLAGGPGELF
TRBJ2-1 | TRBV5-1 | ASSAGMYNEQF
TRBJ2-7 | TRBV14 | ASSFRTGNSYEQY
TRBJ2-3 | TRBV19 | ASSTGDPGDTQY
TRBJ1-2 | TRBV9 | ASSVDSGVGYT
TRBJ1-5 | TRBV5-1 | ASSLAGYSNQPQH
TRBJ1-1 | TRBV27 | ASSLSVEGSENTEAF
TRBJ2-2 | TRBV7-3 | ASSLAPSGLAANTGELF
TRBJ1-1 | TRBV11-2 | ASRQGGLSNTEAF
TRBJ1-1 | TRBV9 | ASSLGQANTEAF
TRBJ2-3 | TRBV28 | ASSLGQGGTDTQY
TRBJ1-4 | TRBV2 | ASNLGGLNEKLF
TRBJ1-2 | TRBV7-9 | ASSPDRGQGGYT
TRBJ1-1 | TRBV5-1 | ASSSGQGNTEAF
TRBJ2-3 | TRBV5-1 | ASSQGVADTQY
TRBJ2-2 | TRBV10-1 | ASSAGGDTGELF
TRBJ1-4 | TRBV6-1 | ASSLGTAGEKLF
TRBJ1-5 | TRBV6-5 | ASSSTGGANQPQH
TRBJ1-5 | TRBV27 | ASSLSPPRQYSNQPQH
TRBJ2-1 | TRBV30 | AWSGIAAYNEQF
TRBJ1-1 | TRBV30 | AWREQGAKTEAF
TRBJ2-5 | TRBV9 | ASSADRGQETQY
TRBJ2-3 | TRBV6-5 | ASAYQSTDTQY
TRBJ1-5 | TRBV25-1 | ASSESGGGQPQH
TRBJ1-1 | TRBV11-2 | ATTAGQTYLNTEAF
TRBJ1-1 | TRBV10-2 | ASKRTLEGSEAF
TRBJ2-3 | TRBV7-8 | ASSPGTSSTDTQY
TRBJ1-2 | TRBV5-1 | ASSWGGSLGGYT
TRBJ2-7 | TRBV11-2 | ASSFTGVYEQY
TRBJ1-3 | TRBV29-1 | SVQSSGNTIY
TRBJ1-5 | TRBV2 | ASSDGGGYGQPQH
TRBJ2-1 | TRBV5-1 | ASSFGGSSYNEQF